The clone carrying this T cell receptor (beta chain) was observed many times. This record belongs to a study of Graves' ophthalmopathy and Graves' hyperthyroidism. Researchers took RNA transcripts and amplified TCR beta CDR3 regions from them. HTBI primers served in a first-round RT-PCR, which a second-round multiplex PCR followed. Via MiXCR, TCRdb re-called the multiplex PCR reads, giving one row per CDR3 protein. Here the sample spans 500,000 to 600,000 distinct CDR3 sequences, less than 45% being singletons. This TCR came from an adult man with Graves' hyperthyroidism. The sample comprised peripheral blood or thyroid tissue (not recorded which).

The CDR3, as DNA: TGTGCCACCAGTGAACCTGGGACAGGCCAAGAGACCCAGTACTTC. It yields the protein CATSEPGTGQETQYF. The chain has TRBV24-1 and TRBJ2-5; the match to TRBD1 covers 8 bases. Germline CDR1 KGHDR, CDR2 SFDVKD. The V gene end was trimmed by 4 bases and the J gene end by 1 base; junction bases not matched to a gene: 4. This CDR3 has 15 amino acids.